The rows below give T cell receptor beta chains drawn from one sample of a study of PD-1 blockade in mismatch repair-deficient tumors. Data came from immunoSEQ multiplex PCR; TCRdb stores just in-frame clones and leaves some out. Of 60,000 to 75,000 clones listed, around 89% were seen once; the top ten hold approximately 15%. This material consisted of peripheral blood, taken 52 weeks after starting pembrolizumab. The source of these receptors is an adult with mismatch repair-deficient cancer. CDR3s include the opening cysteine and the closing phenylalanine or tryptophan. A D gene is named only where the DNA matches it firmly. Size is omitted from some rows. Given values are once, few, many or a class for expanded clones.

V gene	clone size	D gene	J gene	CDR3 protein	CDR3 DNA
TRBV10-3	-	TRBD2	TRBJ2-2	CAISESKREITGELFF	TGTGCCATCAGTGAGTCGAAGCGGGAGATCACCGGGGAGCTGTTTTTT
TRBV15	-	-	TRBJ1-5	CATSRKRVDGSNQPQHF	TGTGCCACCAGCAGGAAGCGGGTTGATGGTAGCAATCAGCCCCAGCATTTT
TRBV29-1	few	-	TRBJ2-1	CSVELRDNEQFF	TGCAGCGTTGAACTCAGGGACAATGAGCAGTTCTTC
TRBV5-6	few	TRBD1	TRBJ2-7	CASLGQGSYEQYF	TGTGCCAGCCTTGGACAGGGGTCCTACGAGCAGTACTTC
TRBV7-9	-	TRBD1	TRBJ1-2	CASSLGGQGAINYGYTF	TGTGCCAGCAGCTTAGGGGGACAGGGGGCAATTAACTATGGCTACACCTTC
TRBV2	-	TRBD1	TRBJ1-4	CASSETGAGEKLFF	TGTGCCAGCAGCGAGACAGGGGCGGGTGAAAAACTGTTTTTT
TRBV5-4	-	-	TRBJ2-7	CASSLERSSYEQYF	TGTGCCAGCAGCTTGGAGAGGAGCTCCTACGAGCAGTACTTC
TRBV6-5	-	-	TRBJ1-3	CASRLSGTAGNTIYF	TGTGCCAGCAGGTTAAGCGGGACGGCTGGAAACACCATATATTTT
TRBV27	few	-	TRBJ1-2	CASSPHSGSNYGYTF	TGTGCCAGCAGTCCACACTCCGGGAGTAACTATGGCTACACCTTC
TRBV6-6	-	-	TRBJ2-7	CASSLPGNEQYF	TGTGCCAGCAGTTTGCCGGGGAACGAGCAGTACTTC
TRBV28	-	-	TRBJ1-2	CASSLMTEDGYTF	TGTGCCAGCAGTTTAATGACAGAGGATGGCTACACCTTC
TRBV27	-	-	TRBJ2-3	CASRNHADTQYF	TGTGCCAGCAGAAATCACGCAGATACGCAGTATTTT
TRBV6-4	-	-	TRBJ1-1	CASSDSAGGTEAFF	TGTGCCAGCAGTGACTCGGCGGGGGGAACCGAAGCTTTCTTT
TRBV5-1	-	-	TRBJ2-5	CASSLWLAETQYF	TGCGCCAGCAGCTTGTGGCTAGCGGAGACCCAGTACTTC
TRBV27	-	-	TRBJ2-6	CASSPRLRGAGANVLTF	TGTGCCAGCAGTCCACGGTTACGAGGTGCTGGGGCCAACGTCCTGACTTTC
TRBV6-4	-	TRBD2	TRBJ2-3	CASSDSYPTGRVDGTDTQYF	TGTGCCAGCAGTGACTCCTATCCGACCGGGAGGGTGGATGGCACAGATACGCAGTATTTT
TRBV6-1	-	-	TRBJ1-1	CASSVSRTINTEAFF	TGTGCCAGCAGCGTCTCGCGGACAATAAACACTGAAGCTTTCTTT
TRBV4-1	-	TRBD2	TRBJ2-7	CASSQGGGTSYEQYF	TGCGCCAGCAGCCAGGGGGGAGGGACGTCCTACGAGCAGTACTTC
TRBV2	-	-	TRBJ1-2	CASLGGVNGYTF	TGTGCCAGCCTTGGGGGTGTGAATGGCTACACCTTC
TRBV4-1	-	-	TRBJ2-3	CASSQESGGPGDTQYF	TGCGCCAGCAGCCAAGAAAGCGGCGGGCCGGGCGATACGCAGTATTTT
TRBV5-1	-	TRBD1	TRBJ2-5	CASSALGGGETQYF	TGTGCCAGCAGCGCCCTAGGGGGCGGCGAGACCCAGTACTTC
TRBV27	-	-	TRBJ1-4	CASSFRGTTTNEKLFF	TGTGCCAGCAGTTTTAGAGGGACCACAACTAATGAAAAACTGTTTTTT
TRBV20-1	-	-	TRBJ2-1	CSAREVEEQFF	TGCAGTGCTAGAGAAGTAGAGGAGCAGTTCTTC
TRBV7-3	-	-	TRBJ1-1	CASSLVGGGNTEAFF	TGTGCCAGCAGCTTAGTTGGGGGCGGGAACACTGAAGCTTTCTTT
TRBV30	-	TRBD1	TRBJ2-7	CAWSAWTGNVQYF	TGTGCCTGGAGTGCATGGACAGGGAACGTGCAGTACTTC
TRBV4-3	-	TRBD2	TRBJ2-1	CASSQGLAGGDEQFF	TGCGCCAGCAGCCAGGGACTAGCGGGAGGCGATGAGCAGTTCTTC
TRBV7-6	-	-	TRBJ2-7	CASSPLGGSGSYEQYF	TGTGCCAGCAGCCCATTAGGGGGGAGTGGGTCCTACGAGCAGTACTTC
TRBV19	once	-	TRBJ2-1	CASLSSYNEQFF	TGTGCCAGCCTAAGCTCCTACAATGAGCAGTTCTTC
TRBV6-6	-	TRBD1	TRBJ1-4	CASSYRRGRPYEKLFF	TGTGCCAGCAGTTATAGGAGGGGGCGCCCGTATGAAAAACTGTTTTTT
TRBV11-2	-	-	TRBJ2-4	CASSLGPVAKNIQYF	TGTGCCAGCAGCTTAGGACCCGTAGCCAAAAACATTCAGTACTTC
TRBV27	-	-	TRBJ2-1	CASSLSGSSYNEQFF	TGTGCCAGCAGTTTATCGGGAAGCTCCTACAATGAGCAGTTCTTC
TRBV4-2	-	TRBD2	TRBJ2-3	CASSHPPGLAGGTQYF	TGTGCCAGCAGCCACCCTCCTGGACTAGCGGGAGGGACGCAGTATTTT
TRBV5-6	-	TRBD2	TRBJ2-7	CASSPGLAGGYEQYF	TGTGCCAGCAGCCCGGGACTAGCGGGAGGCTACGAGCAGTACTTC
TRBV19	-	TRBD2	TRBJ2-3	CASSIAAIAGKASTDTQYF	TGTGCCAGTAGTATTGCAGCCATAGCGGGAAAGGCGAGCACAGATACGCAGTATTTT
TRBV9	-	-	TRBJ1-3	CASSVAAGNTIYF	TGTGCCAGCAGCGTAGCAGCCGGAAACACCATATATTTT
TRBV4-1	-	-	TRBJ2-1	CASSLYRGNEQFF	TGCGCCAGCAGCCTCTATAGGGGAAATGAGCAGTTCTTC
TRBV6-5	-	-	TRBJ2-1	CASRQLGLNNEQFF	TGTGCCAGCAGACAACTAGGTCTTAACAATGAGCAGTTCTTC
TRBV2	-	-	TRBJ2-7	CASSVNDYEQYF	TGTGCCAGCAGTGTGAATGATTACGAGCAGTACTTC
TRBV15	-	-	TRBJ2-7	CATSRGQRPYEQYF	TGTGCCACCAGCAGAGGTCAGCGGCCATACGAGCAGTACTTC
TRBV4-1	-	-	TRBJ2-7	CASSQSLGTRSYEQYF	TGCGCCAGCAGCCAATCCCTTGGGACTCGCTCCTACGAGCAGTACTTC
TRBV5-1	-	-	TRBJ2-7	CASSLTRGEQYF	TGCGCCAGCAGCTTAACCAGAGGGGAGCAGTACTTC
TRBV4-1	-	-	TRBJ2-1	CASSHPSGSYNEQFF	TGCGCCAGCAGCCACCCAAGCGGCTCCTACAATGAGCAGTTCTTC
TRBV11-2	-	-	TRBJ2-2	CASSLAYTGELFF	TGTGCCAGCAGCTTAGCCTACACCGGGGAGCTGTTTTTT
TRBV4-1	-	-	TRBJ2-7	CASSQVLTGGAYEQYF	TGCGCCAGCAGCCAAGTCCTTACAGGGGGGGCCTACGAGCAGTACTTC
TRBV28	-	-	TRBJ1-1	CASSLGPGGTEAFF	TGTGCCAGCAGTCTTGGACCCGGGGGCACTGAAGCTTTCTTT
TRBV6-6	-	TRBD2	TRBJ2-3	CASSRLAGVLDTQYF	TGTGCCAGCAGTCGTCTAGCGGGAGTTCTAGATACGCAGTATTTT
TRBV4-1	-	-	TRBJ1-3	CASSHLTSGNTIYF	TGCGCCAGCAGCCACCTCACATCTGGAAACACCATATATTTT
TRBV6-1	once	-	TRBJ1-5	CASSDGGGNQPQHF	TGTGCCAGCAGTGACGGGGGCGGCAATCAGCCCCAGCATTTT
TRBV5-4	once	-	TRBJ2-3	CASSLGGRSLDTQYF	TGTGCCAGCAGCTTGGGAGGGAGGTCCCTAGATACGCAGTATTTT
TRBV6-5	-	-	TRBJ1-1	CASKLGRSGGTEAFF	TGTGCCAGCAAACTCGGACGGAGCGGGGGCACTGAAGCTTTCTTT
TRBV5-1	-	TRBD1	TRBJ2-3	CASSPPGQGADTQYF	TGCGCCAGCAGCCCACCGGGACAGGGTGCAGATACGCAGTATTTT
TRBV14	-	-	TRBJ2-5	CASSQVRGAETQYF	TGTGCCAGCAGCCAAGTCCGCGGAGCGGAGACCCAGTACTTC
TRBV4-2	few	TRBD2	TRBJ2-7	CASSPGLWVGEQYF	TGTGCCAGCAGCCCGGGACTATGGGTTGGCGAGCAGTACTTC
TRBV11-2	-	TRBD2	TRBJ2-7	CASSPTSGGYEQYF	TGTGCCAGCAGCCCAACTAGCGGGGGCTACGAGCAGTACTTC
TRBV6-1	once	-	TRBJ1-4	CASTQGWEKLFF	TGTGCCAGCACACAGGGTTGGGAAAAACTGTTTTTT
TRBV7-9	-	-	TRBJ2-7	CASSLALGRLYEQYF	TGTGCCAGCAGCTTAGCCCTGGGACGACTCTACGAGCAGTACTTC
TRBV5-6	once	-	TRBJ1-5	CASSLAGKGDQPQHF	TGTGCCAGCAGCTTGGCGGGAAAGGGGGATCAGCCCCAGCATTTT
TRBV7-9	-	-	TRBJ2-1	CASSPAQDGPGDEQFF	TGTGCCAGCAGCCCCGCGCAGGATGGTCCAGGGGATGAGCAGTTCTTC
TRBV10-3	-	-	TRBJ2-1	CAISGTPDQNEQFF	TGTGCCATCAGTGGGACCCCGGACCAGAATGAGCAGTTCTTC
TRBV6-5	-	TRBD1	TRBJ1-2	CASSLDRGVYGYTF	TGTGCCAGCAGTTTGGACAGGGGTGTCTATGGCTACACCTTC